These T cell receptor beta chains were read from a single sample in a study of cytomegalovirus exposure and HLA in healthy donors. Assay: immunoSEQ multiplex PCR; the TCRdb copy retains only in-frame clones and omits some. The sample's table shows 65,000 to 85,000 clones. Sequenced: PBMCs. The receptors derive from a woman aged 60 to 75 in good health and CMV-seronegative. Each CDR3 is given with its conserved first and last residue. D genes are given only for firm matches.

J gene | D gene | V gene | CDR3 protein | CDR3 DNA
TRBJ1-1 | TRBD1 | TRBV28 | CASSRDSPNTEAFF | TGTGCCAGCAGTCGGGACAGCCCGAACACTGAAGCTTTCTTT
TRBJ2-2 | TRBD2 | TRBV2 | CASRLQLADGELFF | TGTGCCAGCAGACTCCAGCTAGCGGACGGGGAGCTGTTTTTT
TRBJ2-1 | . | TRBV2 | CASSEGGSYNEQFF | TGTGCCAGCAGTGAAGGTGGCAGCTACAATGAGCAGTTCTTC
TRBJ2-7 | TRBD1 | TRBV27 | CASSLEGTGHEQYF | TGTGCCAGCAGTTTAGAAGGGACAGGCCACGAGCAGTACTTC
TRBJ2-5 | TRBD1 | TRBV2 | CASSRDREETQYF | TGTGCCAGCAGTCGGGACAGGGAAGAGACCCAGTACTTC
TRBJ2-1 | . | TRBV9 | CASSPSPGAARRNEQFF | TGTGCCAGCAGCCCTTCCCCAGGGGCGGCTAGGAGAAATGAGCAGTTCTTC
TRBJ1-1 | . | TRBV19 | CASYEVNPGHSNTEAFF | TGTGCCTCCTATGAGGTGAACCCGGGACACTCGAACACTGAAGCTTTCTTT
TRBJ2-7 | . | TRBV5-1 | CASSLVESSGEQYF | TGCGCCAGCAGCTTGGTCGAGTCCTCGGGGGAGCAGTACTTC
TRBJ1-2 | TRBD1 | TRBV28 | CASSPGAGGVGYTF | TGTGCCAGCAGCCCCGGCGCAGGGGGCGTTGGCTACACCTTC
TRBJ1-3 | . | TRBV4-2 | CASSRYRETGNTIYF | TGTGCCAGCAGCCGGTACAGGGAGACTGGAAACACCATATATTTT
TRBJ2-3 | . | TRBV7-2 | CASSLGQLTDTQYF | TGTGCCAGCAGCTTGGGGCAGCTGACAGATACGCAGTATTTT
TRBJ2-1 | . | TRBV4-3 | CASSPKIGISYNEQFF | TGCGCCAGCAGCCCCAAGATCGGGATCTCCTACAATGAGCAGTTCTTC
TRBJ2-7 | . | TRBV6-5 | CASSYFPLYEQYF | TGTGCCAGCAGTTATTTTCCTCTTTACGAGCAGTACTTC
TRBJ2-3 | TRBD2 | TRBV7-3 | CASSLGGLAETDTQYF | TGTGCCAGCAGCTTAGGGGGTCTAGCGGAGACAGATACGCAGTATTTT
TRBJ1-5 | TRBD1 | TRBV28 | CASSFSKQGRNQPQHF | TGTGCCAGCAGTTTCTCGAAACAGGGGCGCAATCAGCCCCAGCATTTT
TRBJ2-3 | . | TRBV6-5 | CASSYSGSNTDTQYF | TGTGCCAGCAGTTACTCGGGCAGTAACACAGATACGCAGTATTTT
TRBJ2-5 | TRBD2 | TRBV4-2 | CASSQETASGQETQYF | TGTGCCAGCAGCCAAGAAACGGCTAGCGGTCAAGAGACCCAGTACTTC
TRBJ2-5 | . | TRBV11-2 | CASTIPGDRKETQYF | TGTGCCAGCACCATCCCAGGGGACCGGAAAGAGACCCAGTACTTC
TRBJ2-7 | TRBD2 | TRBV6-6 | CASSVTGTSGSFEQYF | TGTGCCAGCAGTGTGACCGGGACTAGCGGGAGTTTCGAGCAGTACTTC
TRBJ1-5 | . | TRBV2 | CASTATDPNQPQHF | TGTGCCAGCACCGCGACAGATCCCAATCAGCCCCAGCATTTT
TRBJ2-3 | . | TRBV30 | CAWTATTGTQYF | TGTGCCTGGACAGCTACGACGGGTACGCAGTATTTT
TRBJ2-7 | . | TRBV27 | CASSSPGLQTYEQYF | TGTGCCAGCAGTTCCCCGGGACTTCAGACCTACGAGCAGTACTTC
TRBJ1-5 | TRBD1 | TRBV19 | CASRDRGGNQPQHF | TGTGCCAGTAGGGACAGGGGTGGCAATCAGCCCCAGCATTTT
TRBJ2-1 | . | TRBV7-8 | CASSAQGLLSSYNEQFF | TGTGCCAGCAGCGCCCAGGGACTCCTAAGCTCCTACAATGAGCAGTTCTTC
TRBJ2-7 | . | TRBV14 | CASSQVGRAIDEQYF | TGTGCCAGCAGCCAAGTTGGGAGAGCGATAGACGAGCAGTACTTC
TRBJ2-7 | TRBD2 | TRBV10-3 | CAISGGPGLAGGSEQYF | TGTGCCATCAGCGGCGGACCGGGACTAGCGGGAGGTTCTGAGCAGTACTTC
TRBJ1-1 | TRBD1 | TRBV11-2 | CASSLDRANTEAFF | TGTGCCAGCAGCTTGGACAGGGCCAACACTGAAGCTTTCTTT
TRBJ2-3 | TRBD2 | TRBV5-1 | CASSLGYVAGATDTQYF | TGCGCCAGCAGCTTGGGGTATGTAGCGGGAGCAACAGATACGCAGTATTTT
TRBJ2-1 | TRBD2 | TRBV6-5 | CASTPGLAGAGEQFF | TGTGCCAGCACCCCGGGACTAGCGGGAGCAGGTGAGCAGTTCTTC
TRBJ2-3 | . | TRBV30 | CAWSFSGSGDTQYF | TGTGCCTGGAGTTTCAGTGGTTCGGGAGATACGCAGTATTTT
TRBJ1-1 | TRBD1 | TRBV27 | CASTITLLRQGAEDTEAFF | TGTGCCAGCACCATAACCCTTTTAAGACAGGGGGCAGAGGACACTGAAGCTTTCTTT
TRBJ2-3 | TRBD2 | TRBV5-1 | CASSSGGGTDTQYF | TGCGCCAGTTCGTCGGGGGGGGGAACAGATACGCAGTATTTT
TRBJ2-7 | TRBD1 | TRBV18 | CASSPEILGTGSSYEQYF | TGTGCCAGCTCACCAGAGATCCTCGGGACAGGAAGCTCCTACGAGCAGTACTTC
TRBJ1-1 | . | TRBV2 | CASRVDSDTEAFF | TGTGCCAGCAGGGTTGACAGCGACACTGAAGCTTTCTTT
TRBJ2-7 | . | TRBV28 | CASSLFVWAGEGYEQYF | TGTGCCAGCAGTTTATTTGTTTGGGCAGGTGAGGGCTACGAGCAGTACTTC
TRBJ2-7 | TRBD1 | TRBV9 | CASSVGTGTGKTYEQYF | TGTGCCAGCAGCGTGGGGACCGGGACAGGAAAAACCTACGAGCAGTACTTC
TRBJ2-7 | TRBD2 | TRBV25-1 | CASSPTSGRDEQYF | TGTGCCAGCAGCCCCACTAGCGGGAGGGACGAGCAGTACTTC
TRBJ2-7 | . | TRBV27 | CASSSGSRNYEQYF | TGTGCCAGCAGTTCGGGTAGCAGAAACTACGAGCAGTACTTC
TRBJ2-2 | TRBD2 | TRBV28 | CASRGWASGPGSTGELFF | TGTGCCAGCAGGGGGTGGGCTAGCGGGCCTGGGAGCACCGGGGAGCTGTTTTTT
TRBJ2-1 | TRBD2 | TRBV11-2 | CASSLDGRAYNEQFF | TGTGCCAGCAGCCTGGACGGGAGGGCCTACAATGAGCAGTTCTTC